This entry lists 13 T cell receptor beta chains sequenced from one sample in a study of cytomegalovirus exposure and HLA in healthy donors. In the PCR, 60 Vbeta and 13 Jbeta primers were used. This table comes from immunoSEQ multiplex PCR, and its TCRdb copy is limited to in-frame clones, with some not included. This sample has about 120,000 clones, with 15% to 20% found just once. The sequencing sample was made of PBMCs. The receptors come from a female donor in good health and CMV-seropositive.

The CDR3 nucleotides read TGTGCCAGCAGTCCCTTCGGGCAGCCCCAGCATTTT. Translation gives CASSPFGQPQHF. V usage is TRBV6-5 and J usage is TRBJ1-5; D remains unclear. V was shortened by 5 bases and J by 7 bases, with 9 bases between the two germline ends. CDR3 length: 12 amino acids. Germline lookup yields CDR1 MNHEY and CDR2 SVGAGI.

V is TRBV25-1 and J is TRBJ2-2, with a weak D call TRBD2 (5 bases). CDR3 length equals 14 residues. Per germline, CDR1 MGHDK and CDR2 SYGVNS. V shed 7 bases and J shed 1 base, with 10 bases lying between them. The CDR3 DNA reads as TGTGCCAGCAACTCGGGGTTGAACACCGGGGAGCTGTTTTTT. Translated: CASNSGLNTGELFF.

This clone was detected a few times. The gene calls are TRBV5-4 and TRBJ2-2; possible D gene TRBD1, 6 bases. CDR3 length equals 15 residues. V was shortened by 3 bases and J by 5 bases, with 14 bases between the two germline ends. Germline V gene sequence: CDR1 SGHNT, CDR2 YYREEE (reference sequence). In DNA form, the CDR3 reads TGTGCCAGCAGCTCGCCCCGCGACAGGACCGGGGAGCTGTTTTTT. Translated, it gives CASSSPRDRTGELFF.

In its sample, this clone was seen a few times. The CDR3 reads CASSLLSSSYEQYF. The CDR3 DNA is TGTGCCAGCAGCTTACTGTCCAGCTCCTACGAGCAGTACTTC. The genes are TRBV7-9 and TRBJ2-7; the D is unclear. The germline CDR1 and CDR2 sequences are SEHNR and FQNEAQ (reference sequence). The CDR3 consists of 14 residues. V was pared by 2 bases and J by 0 bases, with 8 bases between.

This chain connects TRBV7-2 to TRBJ2-5; D gene ambiguous. This CDR3 is built from 14 residues. V lost 4 bases and J 2 bases, leaving 11 bases between the germline ends. CDR1 and CDR2 from the germline V gene are SGHTA and FQGNSA. CDR3 in DNA: TGTGCCAGCAGCTCCCCCGCCAGGCAAGAGACCCAGTACTTC. Encoded protein: CASSSPARQETQYF.

The CDR3 sequence: CASSVADFREYNEQFF. The CDR3 DNA is TGTGCCAGCAGCGTAGCTGATTTCCGGGAATACAATGAGCAGTTCTTC. V is TRBV9 and J is TRBJ2-1; TRBD2 might be the D (5 bases). The CDR3 sequence is 16 residues long. The germline CDR1 and CDR2 sequences are SGDLS and YYNGEE. The V and J ends lost 0 bases and 4 bases respectively, with 14 bases between them.

The table lists this clone with a few counts. J is TRBJ2-7 and V is TRBV19; the D gene is possibly TRBD2 (5 bases). The germline V gene has CDR1 LNHDA and CDR2 SQIVND (reference sequence). Trimming pared 6 bases from V and 4 bases from J, leaving 19 bases between. CDR3 length: 15 amino acids. CDR3 DNA: TGTGCCAGTAGGCCTTCTCTAGCAGTAGGATACGAGCAGTACTTC. Translation gives CASRPSLAVGYEQYF.

This clone was counted a few times. The chain combines TRBV15 with TRBJ1-2, with 10 bases lining up with TRBD1. V gave up 2 bases and J gave up 3 bases; unmatched junction bases: 9. The CDR3 runs 17 residues. Germline loops: CDR1 LNHNV, CDR2 YYDKDF (reference sequence). For the CDR3, the DNA is TGTGCCACCAGCAGATCCCGAGGGACAGGGGCGGACTATGGCTACACCTTC. This codes for CATSRSRGTGADYGYTF.

This clone was counted between two and nine times. The V gene is TRBV29-1, the J gene TRBJ2-1; 8 positions match TRBD2. CDR3 length equals 14 residues. V shed 6 bases, J shed 3 bases, and the junction held 7 bases outside the gene matches. Germline V lookup: CDR1 SQVTM, CDR2 ANQGSEA. The CDR3 loop reads CSVVGLAFYNEQFF. Here the CDR3 DNA reads TGCAGCGTAGTCGGACTAGCTTTCTACAATGAGCAGTTCTTC.

The rearrangement joins TRBV2 to TRBJ2-1, with 14 bases matching TRBD2. Germline CDR1 is SNHLY and CDR2 is FYNNEI. Germline trimming cut 5 bases from V and 4 bases from J; bases unmatched to any gene: 7. The CDR3 is 17 residues long. The CDR3 nucleotides read TGTGCCAGCAGTTCTACCGGGACTAGCGGGGGATACAATGAGCAGTTCTTC. Amino acid sequence: CASSSTGTSGGYNEQFF.

The chain couples TRBV4-2 to TRBJ1-6; D is uncertain. With 4 bases removed from V and 0 bases from J, the gap between germline ends came to 13 bases. Germline V lookup: CDR1 LGHNA, CDR2 YNFKEQ. The CDR3 covers 17 residues. The CDR3 sequence is CASSPSARGSYNSPLHF. CDR3 DNA sequence: TGTGCCAGCAGCCCCAGCGCTCGGGGCTCCTATAATTCACCCCTCCACTTT.

In this sample, this clone turned up a few times. An end of the junction does not agree with germline; a read error may underlie this. V usage is TRBV18 and J usage is TRBJ2-1, with 8 nucleotides matching TRBD2. The CDR3 contains 15 residues. Germline CDR1 KGHSH, CDR2 LQKENI. CDR3 DNA sequence: TGTGCCAGTTCACCGGGGGGGGGATCCTACAATGAGCAGTTCTTC. Translating it yields CASSPGGGSYNEQFF.

This chain links TRBV11-2 with TRBJ2-5, with D possibly being TRBD1 (6 bases). Germline CDR1 is SGHAT and CDR2 is FQNNGV. V lost 5 bases to trimming and J lost 4 bases, with 17 bases between them. The CDR3 extends over 15 amino acids. This CDR3 is CASSDGGQITETQYF. Written as DNA, the CDR3 is TGTGCCAGCAGCGACGGAGGACAGATTACAGAGACCCAGTACTTC.